The 23 T cell receptor beta chains below all came from one sample that was sequenced in a study of blood T cells in healthy people across ages. PCR was performed a second time for roughly 7 to 12 cycles using a sample-barcoded 5' primer and a J-beta primer mix. TCRdb fed the 5' RACE reads into MiXCR, producing one record per CDR3 protein. The sample has over a million distinct CDR3 sequences; approximately 26% are singletons. These sequences were also reported in another study, on T cells of mothers and their children.

Material for sequencing was blood. The receptors stem from a girl aged 2 to 10 in good health.

This clonotype was seen a few times. The CDR3 sequence is CSVRGLRGNTEAFF. For the CDR3, the DNA is TGCAGCGTGAGGGGATTAAGGGGGAACACTGAAGCTTTCTTT. This chain links TRBV29-1 with TRBJ1-1; maybe TRBD1 (5 bases). V dropped 6 bases and J dropped 1 base, with 15 bases sitting between them. Germline V lookup: CDR1 SQVTM, CDR2 ANQGSEA. CDR3 length equals 14 residues. The full variable domain, completed using reference TRBV29-1 and TRBJ1-1, is SAVISQKPSRDICQRGTSLTIQCQVDSQVTMMFWYRQQPGQSLTLIATANQGSEATYESGFVIDKFPISRPNLTFSTLTVSNMSPEDSSIYLCSVRGLRGNTEAFFGQGTRLTVV.

The chain employs TRBV4-3 and TRBJ2-5; 7 bases agree with TRBD1. The DNA end lines up better with TRBJ2-7; the J call may be wrong. The CDR3 has 14 amino acids. CDR1 and CDR2 (germline): LGHNA, YSLEER. CDR3 loop: CASSQETGHYEQYF. The DNA for the CDR3 is TGCGCCAGCAGCCAAGAGACAGGGCACTACGAGCAGTACTTC.

This clonotype was observed a few times. This chain links TRBV11-3 with TRBJ2-5; no firm D call. The CDR3 covers 16 residues. Germline V gives CDR1 SGHNT, CDR2 YENEEA. Trimming removed 0 bases from V and 1 base from J, with 12 bases in between. The CDR3 protein is CASSLDRKGLQETQYF. CDR3 DNA sequence: TGTGCCAGCAGCTTAGATCGGAAAGGTCTCCAAGAGACCCAGTACTTC. The full variable domain, in which reference TRBV11-3 and TRBJ2-5 provide the parts outside the CDR3, is EAGVVQSPRYKIIEKKQPVAFWCNPISGHNTLYWYLQNLGQGPELLIRYENEEAVDDSQLPKDRFSAERLKGVDSTLKIQPAELGDSAVYLCASSLDRKGLQETQYFGPGTRLLVL.

This clonotype was detected only a few times. The V and J genes are TRBV29-1 and TRBJ1-1; D is undetermined. Trimming removed 3 bases from V and 1 base from J, with 6 bases in between. The CDR3 runs 12 residues. The germline CDR1 and CDR2 sequences are SQVTM and ANQGSEA. CDR3 DNA: TGCAGCGTTGAGGTCCCGAACACTGAAGCTTTCTTT. It translates to CSVEVPNTEAFF.

The V gene is TRBV7-9, the J gene TRBJ2-1; D is perhaps TRBD1 or TRBD2 (5 bases each). V lost 6 bases to trimming and J lost 7 bases, with 25 bases between them. The CDR3 spans 17 residues. Per the germline V gene, CDR1 is SEHNR and CDR2 is FQNEAQ (reference sequence). Here the CDR3 DNA reads TGTGCCAGCAGTTGGCCCTCGGGGCTAGGAGAGATAAATGAGCAGTTCTTC. It specifies CASSWPSGLGEINEQFF.

This clonotype was detected a few times. The CDR3 DNA reads as TGTGCCAGCGGGGACAGCCACTCTGGGGCCAACGTCCTGACTTTC. Translation: CASGDSHSGANVLTF. V usage is TRBV12-3 or TRBV12-4 and J usage is TRBJ2-6; 7 nucleotides align to TRBD1. CDR3 length: 15 amino acids. V shed 8 bases, J shed 0 bases, and the junction held 4 bases outside the gene matches.

Only a few counts were recorded for this clonotype. The rearrangement joins TRBV20-1 to TRBJ1-2, with a tentative D call TRBD1 (6 bases). The V gene's germline CDR1 is DFQATT and CDR2 SNEGSKA (reference sequence). There are 15 residues in the CDR3. Between the trimmed V and J ends, which lost 3 bases and 3 bases, there was a span of 17 bases. The CDR3 here is CSARDPTGKDYGYTF. CDR3 bases: TGCAGTGCTAGGGATCCAACAGGGAAGGACTATGGCTACACCTTC.

This clonotype was seen more than once but under ten times. The V gene is TRBV14, the J gene TRBJ2-1, with TRBD1 identical over 8 bases. Unmatched junction bases numbered 11, after V lost 8 bases and J lost 8 bases. Germline-derived CDR1 and CDR2 are SGHDN and FVKESK. The CDR3 totals 14 residues. The CDR3 protein is CASGRRDRWYEQFF. The DNA of the CDR3 is TGTGCCAGCGGAAGGAGGGACAGGTGGTATGAGCAGTTCTTC.

The rearrangement uses TRBV7-9 and TRBJ2-3; D gene uncertain. The CDR3 spans 12 residues. CDR1 SEHNR and CDR2 FQNEAQ come from the germline V gene (reference sequence). V lost 8 bases and J lost 2, with 8 bases in between. Here the CDR3 reads CASLYYTDTQYF. For the CDR3, the DNA is TGTGCCAGCTTATATTACACAGATACGCAGTATTTT.

The J gene is TRBJ2-1, the V gene TRBV27, with a possible D match to TRBD2 (5 bases). The germline gives CDR1 MNHEY, CDR2 SMNVEV (reference sequence). V was cut by 6 bases and J by 4 bases, with 25 bases left in between. The CDR3 sequence is 18 residues long. Here the CDR3 DNA reads TGTGCCAGCAGCCTTACTAGTCACATTGCGAATTCTTACAATGAGCAGTTCTTC. This sequence encodes CASSLTSHIANSYNEQFF.

Only a few counts were recorded for this clonotype. V and J are TRBV7-2 and TRBJ2-7; TRBD1 matches at 11 bases. Looked up from germline, CDR1 is SGHTA and CDR2 is FQGNSA. The V segment lost 3 bases and the J segment 6 bases; nucleotides outside the gene matches: 4. The CDR3 is 14 amino acids. CDR3 DNA sequence: TGTGCCAGCAGCTTGGACAGGGGGCTAGGCGAGCAGTACTTC. This sequence encodes CASSLDRGLGEQYF.

This clonotype appeared a few times. The chain uses TRBV7-9 and TRBJ2-2; TRBD2 might be the D (6 bases). The germline V and J ends were trimmed by 8 bases and 6 bases, with 22 bases remaining between them. Looked up from germline, CDR1 is SEHNR and CDR2 is FQNEAQ (reference sequence). CDR3 length equals 16 residues. CDR3 in DNA: TGTGCCAGCGTCCTGGGAGGAGGCCTGGCGGCCGGGGAGCTGTTTTTT. Protein sequence: CASVLGGGLAAGELFF.

V usage is TRBV5-1 and J usage is TRBJ2-1; D remains unclear. The CDR3 runs 16 residues. In germline, CDR1 is SGHRS, CDR2 YFSETQ. The V and J ends lost 1 base and 0 bases respectively, with 11 bases between them. The CDR3 spells CASSLYPGFSYNEQFF. For the CDR3, the DNA is TGCGCCAGCAGCTTGTATCCAGGCTTCTCCTACAATGAGCAGTTCTTC.

The chain is built from TRBV5-1 and TRBJ2-7; a possible D gene is TRBD2 (6 bases). This CDR3 region has 16 residues. Germline loops: CDR1 SGHRS, CDR2 YFSETQ. V was trimmed by 0 bases and J by 6 bases, leaving 19 bases between them. CDR3 in DNA: TGCGCCAGCAGCTTGGAAGGCGGGACCCCCCCGCGCGAGCAGTACTTC. This sequence encodes CASSLEGGTPPREQYF.

The chain links TRBV9 to TRBJ1-2; 7 bases are a match to TRBD1. CDR1 is SGDLS and CDR2 is YYNGEE in the germline V gene. The J segment lost 8 bases and the V segment lost 0 bases, leaving 4 bases of the junction unmatched. There are 13 residues in the CDR3. The CDR3 DNA sequence: TGTGCCAGCAGCGTAGTTCAGGGGGAAGGCTACACCTTC. This translates into CASSVVQGEGYTF.

The chain couples TRBV7-2 to TRBJ1-2; no reliable D call. Trimming left V 3 bases short and J 7 bases short, with 12 bases between. Germline CDR1 reads SGHTA; CDR2 reads FQGNSA. This CDR3 region has 13 residues. In DNA form, the CDR3 reads TGTGCCAGCAGCTTCCTGGGGTCGTCTGGCTACACCTTC. Translating it yields CASSFLGSSGYTF.

As regards this clonotype: An end of the junction does not agree with germline; a read error may underlie this. The chain has TRBV7-2 and TRBJ1-4, with D perhaps matching TRBD1 (5 bases). Germline V gene data show CDR1 as SGHTA and CDR2 as FQGNSA. CDR3 size: 15 residues. The CDR3 region has the DNA TGTGCCAGCAGTGCCGGGACGCCCGCTAATGAGAAACTGTTTTTT. Its translation: CASSAGTPANEKLFF.

V is TRBV29-1 and J is TRBJ1-2, with D possibly matching TRBD1 (5 bases). The CDR3 is made up of 15 amino acids. V lost 6 bases to trimming and J lost 3 bases, with 20 bases between them. Germline V gene sequence: CDR1 SQVTM, CDR2 ANQGSEA. The CDR3 is CSVLFRGRKDYGYTF. The CDR3 DNA is TGCAGCGTCCTCTTCCGGGGGAGGAAAGACTATGGCTACACCTTC.

The chain combines TRBV6-6 with TRBJ2-5, with D perhaps TRBD2 (6 bases). The V gene's germline CDR1 is MNHNY and CDR2 SVGAGI (reference sequence). V was clipped by 2 bases and J by 4 bases, with 17 bases between them. The CDR3 runs to 16 residues. The CDR3 sequence: CASSYGPAGKGETQYF. The CDR3 DNA is TGTGCCAGCAGTTACGGTCCTGCGGGGAAGGGAGAGACCCAGTACTTC.

This chain joins TRBV24-1 and TRBJ2-1, with 12 bases aligning to TRBD2. Germline CDR1 reads KGHDR; CDR2 reads SFDVKD. The CDR3 has 18 amino acids. V was pared by 3 bases and J by 0 bases, with 5 bases of the junction left unmatched. The CDR3 bases are TGTGCCACCAGTGATACCCGGACTAGCGGGAACTCCTACAATGAGCAGTTCTTC. Translated: CATSDTRTSGNSYNEQFF.

The gene calls are TRBV20-1 and TRBJ1-2, with D possibly being TRBD1 (5 bases). The CDR3 runs 15 residues. With 1 base removed from V and 4 bases from J, the gap between germline ends came to 16 bases. Germline CDR1 is DFQATT and CDR2 is SNEGSKA (reference sequence). The CDR3 reads CSARGRGLQLYGYTF. CDR3 DNA: TGCAGTGCTAGAGGGCGGGGACTTCAACTCTATGGCTACACCTTC.

This chain connects TRBV2 to TRBJ2-5; TRBD2 matches 7 bases. The V gene's germline CDR1 is SNHLY and CDR2 FYNNEI. The CDR3 runs to 17 residues. J lost 2 bases, V lost 6 bases, and 15 bases had no gene match. This chain's CDR3 is CASSLYPLGTTQETQYF. CDR3 nucleotides: TGTGCCAGCAGCCTTTATCCCCTCGGGACTACTCAAGAGACCCAGTACTTC.

This clonotype was detected a few times. The chain uses TRBV28 and TRBJ2-5; TRBD2 matches at 11 bases. V lost 1 base to trimming and J lost 5 bases; unmatched junction nucleotides: 9. CDR1 and CDR2 from the germline V gene are MDHEN and SYDVKM. This CDR3 region has 17 residues. CDR3 sequence (DNA): TGTGCCAGCAGTTTATTTAGCGGGAGGGTAGGGAGCGAGACCCAGTACTTC. Encoded protein: CASSLFSGRVGSETQYF.